The sequence of this T cell receptor (beta chain) was determined in a study of graft-versus-host responses after intestinal transplantation. Looking at the study overall: For approximately three years after anti-thymocyte globulin induction, all recipients took tacrolimus and steroids.

V lost 9 bases and J lost 0, with 9 bases in between. The CDR3 is made up of 12 amino acids. From germline, CDR1 is MNHEY and CDR2 SMNVEV (reference sequence). Sequencing used immunoSEQ multiplex PCR; TCRdb keeps in-frame clones, though not all of them. The sample yields tens of thousands of clones, more than 75% seen once. On this clone itself: What it recognizes is unknown.

This clonotype was obtained from a human donor who was the organ donor for an intestinal transplant. The V call is TRBV27, the J call TRBJ2-7, with unresolved D. Material: unstimulated CD8+ T cells sorted from spleen or lymph node cells, obtained before transplant. CDR3 region: CASGLSSYEQYF. In DNA, the CDR3 is TGTGCCAGTGGGCTCAGCTCCTACGAGCAGTACTTC.